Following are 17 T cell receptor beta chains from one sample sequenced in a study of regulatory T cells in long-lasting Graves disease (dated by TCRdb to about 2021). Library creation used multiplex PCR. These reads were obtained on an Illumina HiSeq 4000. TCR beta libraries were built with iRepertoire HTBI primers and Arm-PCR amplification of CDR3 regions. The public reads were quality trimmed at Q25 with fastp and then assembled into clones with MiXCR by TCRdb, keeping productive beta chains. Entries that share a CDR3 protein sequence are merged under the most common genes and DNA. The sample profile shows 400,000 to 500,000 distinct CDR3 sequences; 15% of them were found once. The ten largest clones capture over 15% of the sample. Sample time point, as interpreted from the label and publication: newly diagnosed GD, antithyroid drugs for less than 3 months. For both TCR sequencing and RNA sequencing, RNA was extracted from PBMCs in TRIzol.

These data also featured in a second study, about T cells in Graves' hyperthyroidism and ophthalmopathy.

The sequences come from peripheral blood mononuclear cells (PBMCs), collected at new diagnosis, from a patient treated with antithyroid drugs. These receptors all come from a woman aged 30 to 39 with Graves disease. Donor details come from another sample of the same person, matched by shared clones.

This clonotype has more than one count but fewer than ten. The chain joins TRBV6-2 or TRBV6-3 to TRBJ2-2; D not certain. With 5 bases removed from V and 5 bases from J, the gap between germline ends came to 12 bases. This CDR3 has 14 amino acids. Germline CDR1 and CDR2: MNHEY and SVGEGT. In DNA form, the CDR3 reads TGTGCCAGCAGTGAACGAGCGCGGACCGGGGAGCTGTTTTTT. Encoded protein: CASSERARTGELFF.

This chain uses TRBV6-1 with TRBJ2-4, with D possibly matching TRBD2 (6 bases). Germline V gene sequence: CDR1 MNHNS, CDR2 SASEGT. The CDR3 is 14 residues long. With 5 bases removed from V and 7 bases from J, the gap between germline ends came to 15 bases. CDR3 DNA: TGTGCCAGCAGTCAACCAAAACGGGGGAACATTCAGTACTTC. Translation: CASSQPKRGNIQYF.

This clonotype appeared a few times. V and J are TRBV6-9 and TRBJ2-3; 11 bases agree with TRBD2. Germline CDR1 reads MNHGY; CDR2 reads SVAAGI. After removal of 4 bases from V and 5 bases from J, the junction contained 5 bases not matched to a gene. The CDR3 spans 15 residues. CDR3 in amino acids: CASSLLAGVGDTQYF. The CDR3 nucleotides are TGTGCCAGCAGTTTACTAGCGGGAGTAGGAGATACGCAGTATTTT.

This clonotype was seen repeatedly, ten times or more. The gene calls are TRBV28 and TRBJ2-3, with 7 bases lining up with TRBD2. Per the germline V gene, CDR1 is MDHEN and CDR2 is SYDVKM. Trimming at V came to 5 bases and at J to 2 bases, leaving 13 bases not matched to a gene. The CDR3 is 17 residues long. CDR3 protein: CASSGVEVGRPTDTQYF. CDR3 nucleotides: TGTGCCAGCAGTGGGGTAGAGGTCGGGAGGCCCACAGATACGCAGTATTTT.

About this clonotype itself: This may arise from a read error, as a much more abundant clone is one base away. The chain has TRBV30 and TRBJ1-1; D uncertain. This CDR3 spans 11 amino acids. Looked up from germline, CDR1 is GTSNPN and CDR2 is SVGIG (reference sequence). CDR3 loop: CPWNTLTEAFF. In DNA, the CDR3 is TGTCCCTGGAATACTCTCACTGAAGCTTTCTTT.

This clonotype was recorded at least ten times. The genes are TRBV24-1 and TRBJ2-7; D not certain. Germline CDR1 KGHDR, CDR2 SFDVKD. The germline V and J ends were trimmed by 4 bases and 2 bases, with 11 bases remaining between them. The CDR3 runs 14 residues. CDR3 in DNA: TGTGCCACCAGTGACTCCAGGCCCCCCTACGAGCAGTACTTC. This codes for CATSDSRPPYEQYF.

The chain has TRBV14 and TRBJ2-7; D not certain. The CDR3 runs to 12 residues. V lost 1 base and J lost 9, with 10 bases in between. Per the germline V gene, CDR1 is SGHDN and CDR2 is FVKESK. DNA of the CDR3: TGTGCCAGCAGCCAAGGCTGGGTTGGGCAGTACTTC. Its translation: CASSQGWVGQYF.

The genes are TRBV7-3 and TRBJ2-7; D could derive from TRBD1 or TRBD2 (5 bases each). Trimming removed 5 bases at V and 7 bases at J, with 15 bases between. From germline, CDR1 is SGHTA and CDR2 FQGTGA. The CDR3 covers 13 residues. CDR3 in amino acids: CASSAVPGREQYF. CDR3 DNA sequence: TGTGCCAGCAGCGCCGTCCCGGGACGTGAGCAGTACTTC.

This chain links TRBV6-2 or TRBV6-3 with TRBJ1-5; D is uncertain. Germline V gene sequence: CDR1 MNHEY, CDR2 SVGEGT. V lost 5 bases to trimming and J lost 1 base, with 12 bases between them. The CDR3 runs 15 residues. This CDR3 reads CASSITRNSNQPQHF. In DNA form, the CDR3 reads TGTGCCAGCAGTATAACCCGGAACAGCAATCAGCCCCAGCATTTT.

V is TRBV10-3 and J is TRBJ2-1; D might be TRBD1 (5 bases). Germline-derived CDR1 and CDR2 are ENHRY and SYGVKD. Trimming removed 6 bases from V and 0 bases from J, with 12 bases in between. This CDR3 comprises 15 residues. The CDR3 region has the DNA TGTGCCATCAGAAAAACAGGCAGCTCCTACAATGAGCAGTTCTTC. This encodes CAIRKTGSSYNEQFF.

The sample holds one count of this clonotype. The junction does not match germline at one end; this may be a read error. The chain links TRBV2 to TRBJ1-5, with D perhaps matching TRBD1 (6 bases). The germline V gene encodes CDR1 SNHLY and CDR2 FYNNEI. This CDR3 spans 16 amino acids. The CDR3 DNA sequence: TGTGCCAGCAGTGGAAATGGGGCCAGGGGCAATCGGCCCCAGCATTTT. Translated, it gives CASSGNGARGNRPQHF.

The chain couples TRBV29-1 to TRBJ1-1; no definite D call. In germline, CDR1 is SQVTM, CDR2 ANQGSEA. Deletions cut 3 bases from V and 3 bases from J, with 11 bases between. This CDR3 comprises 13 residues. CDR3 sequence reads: CSVEGLWDTEAFF. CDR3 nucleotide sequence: TGCAGCGTTGAGGGCCTGTGGGACACTGAAGCTTTCTTT.

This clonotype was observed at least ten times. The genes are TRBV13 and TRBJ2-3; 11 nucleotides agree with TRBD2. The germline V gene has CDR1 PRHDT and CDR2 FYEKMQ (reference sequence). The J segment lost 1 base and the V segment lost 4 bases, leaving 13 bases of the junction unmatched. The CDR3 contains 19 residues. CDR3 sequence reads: CASSSLVPGTSGRTDTQYF. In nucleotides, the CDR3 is TGTGCCAGCAGCTCCCTAGTTCCGGGGACTAGCGGTCGCACAGATACGCAGTATTTT.

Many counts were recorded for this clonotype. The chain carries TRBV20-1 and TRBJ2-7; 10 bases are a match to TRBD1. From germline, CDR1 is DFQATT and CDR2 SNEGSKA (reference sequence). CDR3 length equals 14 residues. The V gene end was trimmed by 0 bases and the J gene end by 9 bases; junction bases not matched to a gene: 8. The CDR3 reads CSARDQTGGILQYF. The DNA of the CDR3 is TGCAGTGCTAGAGATCAGACAGGGGGCATTTTGCAGTACTTC.

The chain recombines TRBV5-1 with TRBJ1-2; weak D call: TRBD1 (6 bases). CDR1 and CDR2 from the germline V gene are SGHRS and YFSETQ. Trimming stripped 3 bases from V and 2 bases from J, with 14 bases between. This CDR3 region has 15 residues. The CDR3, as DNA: TGCGCCAGCAGCTGGGGGCCGGCCCTCAACTATGGCTACACCTTC. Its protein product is CASSWGPALNYGYTF.

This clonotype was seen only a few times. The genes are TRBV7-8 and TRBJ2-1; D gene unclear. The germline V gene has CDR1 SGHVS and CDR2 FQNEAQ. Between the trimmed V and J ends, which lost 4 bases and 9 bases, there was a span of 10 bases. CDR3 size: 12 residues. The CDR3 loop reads CASSSTTPEQFF. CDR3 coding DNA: TGTGCCAGCAGCTCTACCACGCCTGAGCAGTTCTTC.

The CDR3 DNA is TGCAGTGCTAGGGGACGGCCGTTAACTAGCGGGAGGTCCTACAATGAGCAGTTCTTC. Encoded protein: CSARGRPLTSGRSYNEQFF. The J gene is TRBJ2-1, the V gene TRBV20-1; 12 bases line up with TRBD2. V lost 3 bases and J lost 1; bases outside the gene matches: 13. CDR1 and CDR2 from the germline V gene are DFQATT and SNEGSKA (reference sequence). The CDR3 contains 19 residues.